This T cell receptor (beta chain) was obtained from a study of CD8 T cells in ankylosing spondylitis. Overall study results and limits: The study looked at matched synovial fluid samples from ankylosing spondylitis patients. Disease-linked clones were reported to be significantly enriched there. CD8+ cells made up the disease-linked clones, which were relatively rare in peripheral blood. Seemingly characteristic of ankylosing spondylitis blood was a TCR beta motif consisting of several highly homologous variants.

In the case of this clonotype: Its antigen is as yet unknown.

CDR3 length: 16 amino acids. Germline V CDR1 and CDR2: MNHEY, SMNVEV (reference sequence). The trim removed 5 bases at V and 4 bases at J, leaving 12 bases unmatched. Each CDR3 protein is one row after TCRdb ran MiXCR on the 5' RACE reads. Here the sample spans more than 600,000 distinct CDR3 sequences, around 20% being singletons. The source of this sequence is a male donor with ankylosing spondylitis. The genes are TRBV27 and TRBJ2-7; 9 bases agree with TRBD2. The specimen sequenced was blood, either unsorted or a sorted T cell fraction (not recorded which). Written as DNA, the CDR3 is TGTGCCAGCAGTCTTCGGGGGGGACTAGCTGATTACGAGCAGTACTTC. Translating it yields CASSLRGGLADYEQYF.